A selection of T cell receptor beta chains follows, all from one sample in a study of blood T cell repertoires in COVID-19. TCRdb keeps only in-frame clones here, not all; method: immunoSEQ multiplex PCR. The sample consists of roughly 160,000 clones, more than 75% of them appearing once. Source material: peripheral blood. The receptors come from a man aged 60 to 69 with COVID-19, enrolled during active disease. Each CDR3 is given with its conserved first and last residue. The order of the fields is clone size, D gene, J gene, V gene, CDR3 DNA, CDR3 protein. D genes are given only for firm matches. Size tells how often a clone was seen (once, few, many) or the class of an expanded clone, and some rows leave it out.

>few|TRBD2|TRBJ2-1|TRBV7-2
TGTGCCAGCAGCTTAGGCCCCAGCGGGGGGAATGAGCAGTTCTTC
CASSLGPSGGNEQFF
>-|-|TRBJ2-3|TRBV12-3/TRBV12-4
TGTGCCAGCAGTTTCGGCACAGATACGCAGTATTTT
CASSFGTDTQYF
>-|-|TRBJ1-1|TRBV5-1
TGCGCCAGCCAGGGGCAGGGGAACACTGAAGCTTTCTTT
CASQGQGNTEAFF
>-|-|TRBJ1-1|TRBV28
TGTGCCAGCAGTTTATGGGATACAGGGATCACTGAAGCTTTCTTT
CASSLWDTGITEAFF
>once|TRBD1|TRBJ1-1|TRBV7-2
TGTGCCAGCAGCCCGGGACAGACCGTCACTGAAGCTTTCTTT
CASSPGQTVTEAFF
>-|TRBD1|TRBJ1-4|TRBV4-3
TGCGCCAGCAGCCCCGGGGACAGGGCGGATGAAAAACTGTTTTTT
CASSPGDRADEKLFF
>-|-|TRBJ2-3|TRBV7-9
TGTGCCAGCAGCTTAGCTGCGGGATCGGATACGCAGTATTTT
CASSLAAGSDTQYF
>-|-|TRBJ1-2|TRBV19
TGTGCCAGTAGTATAGAAGTCCCAGGGGCCCCCCTCGCCTTC
CASSIEVPGAPLAF
>once|TRBD1|TRBJ1-1|TRBV2
TGTGCCACCGGGACAGGGATGAACACTGAAGCTTTCTTT
CATGTGMNTEAFF
>-|-|TRBJ1-1|TRBV2
TGTGCCAGCAGTGAAGCAGGGGGTAATCCACCCACTGAAGCTTTCTTT
CASSEAGGNPPTEAFF
>-|-|TRBJ2-7|TRBV11-2
TGTGCCAGCGGGCCTCTTAGCGGCCTCTACGAGCAGTACTTC
CASGPLSGLYEQYF
>-|-|TRBJ1-1|TRBV2
TGTGCCAGCAGTAAACAGGGATACACTGAAGCTTTCTTT
CASSKQGYTEAFF
>once|TRBD1|TRBJ1-1|TRBV18
TGTGCCAGCTCACCACCGGGACAGCAGGGGAACACTGAAGCTTTCTTT
CASSPPGQQGNTEAFF
>-|-|TRBJ1-1|TRBV5-1
TGCGCCAGCAGTCCAGACATGAACACTGAAGCTTTCTTT
CASSPDMNTEAFF
>-|-|TRBJ1-4|TRBV2
TGTGCCAGCAGTGCCCGGGGGGCCAGCGAGAATCGAAAACTGTTTTTT
CASSARGASENRKLFF
>-|-|TRBJ2-3|TRBV7-8
TGTGCCAGCAGCTTAGTAGGCCCCCTCAGAGGGAATTTT
CASSLVGPLRGNF
>few|TRBD1|TRBJ1-4|TRBV2
TGTGCCAGCAGTGACTCGTCAGGGGGAAATGAAAAACTGTTTTTT
CASSDSSGGNEKLFF
>-|-|TRBJ1-2|TRBV10-3
TGTGCCATCAGTGAGTCCCCAAACTATGGCTACACCTTC
CAISESPNYGYTF
>-|-|TRBJ1-5|TRBV27
TGTGCCAGCAGTTTAGGTACAGACAATAGCAATCAGCCCCAGCATTTT
CASSLGTDNSNQPQHF
>-|TRBD1|TRBJ1-2|TRBV5-4
TGTGCCAGCAGCTTGCCAGGGGGGTATGGCTACACCTTC
CASSLPGGYGYTF
>-|TRBD1|TRBJ2-3|TRBV3-1/TRBV3-2
TGTGCCAGCAGCCAGGGACAGTTCACAGATACGCAGTATTTT
CASSQGQFTDTQYF
>-|-|TRBJ1-1|TRBV27
TGTGCCAGCCATAAAACGGGGTCGGTCGCTTTCTTT
CASHKTGSVAFF
>-|TRBD2|TRBJ2-1|TRBV6-6
TGTGCCAGCAGCCAGGGACTAGCGGGAGGCCATGAGCAGTTCTTC
CASSQGLAGGHEQFF
>-|TRBD1|TRBJ1-2|TRBV28
TGTGCCAGCACCGTTTTGGGACAGTCAAACTATGGCTACACCTTC
CASTVLGQSNYGYTF
>-|-|TRBJ1-3|TRBV5-1
TGCGCCAGCAGCTTAACGACGCGGAGCTCTGGAAACACCATATATTTT
CASSLTTRSSGNTIYF
>-|TRBD2|TRBJ2-1|TRBV5-4
TGTGCCAGCAGCTTGCTCCGGCTAGCGGGGGGATACAATGAGCAGTTCTTC
CASSLLRLAGGYNEQFF
>-|-|TRBJ2-1|TRBV7-2
TGTGCCAGCAGCTTAGTTGGCGAGCAGTTCTTC
CASSLVGEQFF
>few|TRBD1|TRBJ2-3|TRBV5-1
TGCGCCAGCAGCGCCGGGACAGGTACAGATACGCAGTATTTT
CASSAGTGTDTQYF
>-|TRBD1|TRBJ2-7|TRBV19
TGTGCCAGTAGTGCCGGACAGGGGCTTACCTACGAGCAGTACTTC
CASSAGQGLTYEQYF
>-|TRBD2|TRBJ2-1|TRBV7-2
TGTGCCAGCAGCTTAGCTAGGGATCAGCGGGGCTCAGACAATGAGCAGTTCTTC
CASSLARDQRGSDNEQFF
>-|TRBD2|TRBJ2-1|TRBV7-9
TGTGCCAGCAGCTTAACAACTAGCGGGGGGACCAATGAGCAGTTCTTC
CASSLTTSGGTNEQFF
>-|-|TRBJ1-4|TRBV12-3/TRBV12-4
TGTGCCAGCAGCCAGGTTAATGTAGAAAAACTGTTTTTT
CASSQVNVEKLFF
>-|-|TRBJ1-5|TRBV18
TGTGCCAGCTCACCCAGACACCTCAATCAGCCCCAGCATTTT
CASSPRHLNQPQHF
>once|TRBD2|TRBJ2-3|TRBV28
TGTGCCAGCAGTTTAACTAGCGGGGGGGGCACAGATACGCAGTATTTT
CASSLTSGGGTDTQYF
>-|TRBD1|TRBJ1-1|TRBV27
TGTGCCAGCAGTGCGGACAGGATGAACACTGAAGCTTTCTTT
CASSADRMNTEAFF
>-|-|TRBJ2-2|TRBV29-1
TGCAGCACTGGACAGTTAAGAGACGGGGAGCTGTTTTTT
CSTGQLRDGELFF
>-|TRBD2|TRBJ2-7|TRBV5-5
TGTGCCAGCAGCGGGACTAGCGGGATCGCTTACGAGCAGTACTTC
CASSGTSGIAYEQYF
>-|TRBD1|TRBJ2-1|TRBV7-7
TGTGCTAGCAGCACCGGGACAGGGGCGCTGTGGGAGCAGTTCTTC
CASSTGTGALWEQFF
>-|TRBD1|TRBJ2-7|TRBV7-8
TGTGCCAGCAGCTCGGGACAGAACCTTCTACGAGAGCAGTACTTC
CASSSGQNLLREQYF
>-|TRBD1|TRBJ1-5|TRBV7-9
TGTGCCAGCAGCCATCAGGGGGAGAATCAGCCCCAGCATTTT
CASSHQGENQPQHF
>-|-|TRBJ2-7|TRBV30
TGTGCGTCCGCCGACTACCAGGAGCAGTACTTC
CASADYQEQYF
>-|-|TRBJ1-2|TRBV11-2
TGTGCCAGCAGCTCCGGGGGGCCCACCTATGGCTACACCTTC
CASSSGGPTYGYTF
>-|-|TRBJ1-1|TRBV19
TGTGCCAGTAGTATAGATGGCGGGGGCACTGAAGCTTTCTTT
CASSIDGGGTEAFF
>-|TRBD1|TRBJ2-7|TRBV11-2
TGTGCCAGCAGCCCACAGACAGGGGCAGTTTACGAGCAGTACTTC
CASSPQTGAVYEQYF
>-|-|TRBJ1-1|TRBV19
TGTGCCAGTAGTATGGACAACGCTAACACTGAAGCTTTCTTT
CASSMDNANTEAFF
>-|TRBD2|TRBJ2-1|TRBV5-1
TGCGCCAGCAGCTTGGACGCAGCGGGGGGGACGGACAATGAGCAGTTCTTC
CASSLDAAGGTDNEQFF
>-|TRBD2|TRBJ2-3|TRBV3-1/TRBV3-2
TGTGCCAGCAGCCTAGCGGGGGGGCCAGATACGCAGTATTTT
CASSLAGGPDTQYF
>few|-|TRBJ2-7|TRBV6-1
TGTGCCAGCAGTGACGAACTCGGGACAGGGGGTGTTAGCGGGAGGCCCGAGCAGTACTTC
CASSDELGTGGVSGRPEQYF
>-|TRBD1|TRBJ1-2|TRBV7-3
TGTGCCAGCAGCTCAGGGACAGGAGTATATGGCTACACCTTC
CASSSGTGVYGYTF
>-|TRBD1|TRBJ1-2|TRBV18
TGTGCCAGCTCACTAAAAACCCAGACAGGGGATTATGGCTACACCTTC
CASSLKTQTGDYGYTF
>-|-|TRBJ2-1|TRBV12-2
TGTGCAAGTCGCTTAGGTGGGACTAGTAGGGGGTATGAGCAGTTCTTC
CASRLGGTSRGYEQFF
>-|-|TRBJ1-6|TRBV27
TGTGCCAGCAGTTTCCAGGACAGAAATAATTCACCCCTCCACTTT
CASSFQDRNNSPLHF
>-|-|TRBJ2-1|TRBV7-2
TGTGCCAGCAGCTTCTCGGGGTATGAGCAGTTCTTC
CASSFSGYEQFF
>-|-|TRBJ2-1|TRBV4-2
TGTGCCAGCAGCCAAATGGGGGGCGGGGGAAAGAACAATGAGCAGTTCTTC
CASSQMGGGGKNNEQFF
>-|-|TRBJ2-1|TRBV6-5
TGTGCCAGCAGTCCGATCGGGTCCTACAATGAGCAGTTCTTC
CASSPIGSYNEQFF
>-|-|TRBJ2-1|TRBV19
TGTGCCAGTAGTTTTCTTTACACAACATACTCCTACAATGAGCAGTTCTTC
CASSFLYTTYSYNEQFF
>-|TRBD1|TRBJ1-5|TRBV5-6
TGTGCCAGCAGCTGGGGTGGAGGGGGCTCTCAGCCCCAGCATTTT
CASSWGGGGSQPQHF
>-|TRBD2|TRBJ2-3|TRBV18
TGTGCCAGCTCACCGACCGCGGGAGGGGTCACAGATACGCAGTATTTT
CASSPTAGGVTDTQYF
>-|-|TRBJ1-6|TRBV3-1/TRBV3-2
TGTGCCAGCAGCCATCCCGCCAAGACTTACTCTCGGAATTCACCCCTCCACTTT
CASSHPAKTYSRNSPLHF
>once|-|TRBJ2-5|TRBV2
TGTGCCAGCAGTGATGGTGGGGGGGCTGAGACCCAGTACTTC
CASSDGGGAETQYF